The 7 T cell receptor beta chains reported below all come from one sample, sequenced in a study of blood T cell repertoires in COVID-19. Repertoires were generated with immunoSEQ multiplex PCR, while TCRdb's copy carries only in-frame clones and drops some. Among 180,000 or so clones listed, about 86% were seen once. The specimen was peripheral blood. The receptors come from a man younger than 35 with acute or convalescent COVID-19.

J is TRBJ2-7 and V is TRBV6-2 or TRBV6-3, with D possibly matching TRBD2 (5 bases). This CDR3 region has 13 residues. V lost 6 bases to trimming and J lost 5 bases, with 14 bases between them. CDR1 is MNHEY, CDR2 SVGEGT, per germline. The CDR3 DNA sequence: TGTGCCAGCAGCCCCGTTCGGGGTAACGAGCAGTACGTC. It translates to CASSPVRGNEQYV.

This clone was seen more than once but under ten times. The V gene is TRBV10-3, the J gene TRBJ1-3; TRBD1 matches 8 bases. CDR1 and CDR2 from the germline V gene are ENHRY and SYGVKD. V trimming: 11 bases; J trimming: 5 bases; junction bases outside the gene matches: 8. The CDR3 contains 13 residues. The CDR3 DNA sequence: TGTGCCGGAACTCAGGGGGCGAGAAACACCATATATTTT. This translates into CAGTQGARNTIYF.

On this clone itself: Other nucleotide sequences in the sample specify the same CDR3. This rearrangement joins TRBV29-1 to TRBJ2-2; D possibly corresponds to TRBD1 (6 bases). The V end lost 3 bases, the J end lost 4 bases, and 6 bases lay between the germline ends. The CDR3 consists of 12 residues. Germline V CDR1 and CDR2: SQVTM, ANQGSEA. The CDR3: CSVEGATGELFF. The DNA of the CDR3 is TGCAGCGTTGAGGGGGCCACCGGGGAGCTGTTTTTT.

This clone came up once. The chain joins TRBV5-1 to TRBJ2-1, with 8 bases that match TRBD2. The J segment lost 1 base and the V segment lost 0 bases, leaving 9 bases of the junction unmatched. Per the germline V gene, CDR1 is SGHRS and CDR2 is YFSETQ. This CDR3 spans 18 amino acids. CDR3 sequence (DNA): TGCGCCAGCAGCTTGGGTGCGGGGGGTCGCCAATCCTACAATGAGCAGTTCTTC. Amino acids: CASSLGAGGRQSYNEQFF.

This sequence joins TRBV5-8 and TRBJ1-5, with D hard to call. The V gene's germline CDR1 is SGHTS and CDR2 YDEGEE. Trimming shortened V by 0 bases and J by 3 bases, and 7 bases separated the two germline ends. The CDR3 is 14 amino acids. The CDR3 spells CASSLGPINQPQHF. In DNA, the CDR3 is TGTGCCAGCAGCTTGGGGCCGATCAATCAGCCCCAGCATTTT.

The genes are TRBV28 and TRBJ2-7; weak D call: TRBD1 (6 bases). This CDR3 has 16 residues. V was clipped by 5 bases and J by 5 bases, with 22 bases between them. Looked up from germline, CDR1 is MDHEN and CDR2 is SYDVKM. The CDR3 here is CASSPQGRGFYHEQYV. The CDR3 nucleotides read TGTGCCAGCAGTCCCCAAGGCAGGGGCTTTTATCACGAGCAGTACGTC.

The rearrangement joins TRBV7-2 to TRBJ1-1; 9 bases are a match to TRBD1. The junction had 3 bases not matched to a gene; V was cut back by 0 bases and J by 1 base. Germline-derived CDR1 and CDR2 are SGHTA and FQGNSA. The CDR3 has 16 residues. The CDR3 loop reads CASSLAGQGRNTEAFF. DNA of the CDR3: TGTGCCAGCAGCTTAGCTGGACAGGGGAGGAACACTGAAGCTTTCTTT.